This T cell receptor beta chain was profiled in a study of cytomegalovirus exposure and HLA in healthy donors (dated by TCRdb to 2015 to 2018). Study-level background: An earlier analysis of several hundred of the donors reported more than 250 Gb of sequence data and some 120 million unique TCR beta sequences from roughly 180 million T cells. Approximately 300 gigabases of sequencing data and some 85 million unique TCR sequences were included in an early release covering 550 to 650 HLA-typed donors. Of the approximately 400 genotyped donors, about 80% fell in the genetic ancestry cluster associated with self-reported Caucasian donors. The study aimed to test whether signatures of past pathogen exposure could be identified by cataloging public T cell receptors. The T cell repertoires of under 700 subjects were profiled by immunosequencing and related to cytomegalovirus serostatus. Along with the approximately 650-subject first cohort, a separate validation cohort of over a hundred different subjects was used. High-throughput TCR immunosequencing, statistical association of individual TCRs with disease status, and machine learning were combined to predict cytomegalovirus infection status. A later analysis re-examined previously published TCR beta repertoires from just over 650 donors and added high-resolution HLA genotyping to investigate patterns of TCR occurrence. The later analysis used no new phenotypic data to find candidate immune exposures, relying instead on TCR beta sequences and their occurrence across donors. In an earlier analysis of over 550 of the donors, high-throughput TCR beta sequencing was used to judge whether each TCR beta V gene segment behaved as functional or pseudogenic. Donor age, sex, ethnicity and CMV serostatus were compiled alongside the repertoire data. A later genetic analysis used genome-wide SNP genotypes for 398 of the 666 donors, treating that subset as a discovery cohort. All discovery cohort repertoires had been generated using a single sequencing platform. HLA typing covered class I and class II loci at four-digit resolution. The number of donors typed differed by locus, with roughly 629-640 for A, B, C, DRB1 and DQB1, roughly 520 for DQA1, over 600 for DPA1, and roughly 450 for DPB1. Because of strong linkage in the cohort, a few DR-DQ haplotypes were treated as single units for association and clustering. Among about 400 genotyped donors of the cohort, an average of about 240,000 unique TCR beta nucleotide sequences was sequenced per donor, of which 15% to 20% were non-productive.

The cohort was made up of 666 healthy bone marrow donors. At the time of sampling, every cohort member was nominally healthy, though immune exposures that went unrecorded were likely present. The donor tested CMV seropositive and was one of the 289 seropositive cohort members. Every donor gave a peripheral blood sample, and the peripheral blood mononuclear cells from that sample were used for TCR beta sequencing. The Qiagen DNeasy Blood Extraction Kit was used to extract genomic DNA from the blood cell samples. To prepare the library, the immunoSEQ multiplex PCR assay was applied. For the multiplex PCR, a mixture combining 60 forward primers for TCR Vbeta segments and 13 reverse primers for TCR Jbeta segments was used. The CDR3 region of rearranged TCR beta genes was amplified from genomic DNA by a multiplex PCR assay. The amplified TCR beta libraries were sequenced on the Illumina HiSeq System as 87-base-pair reads. Per the original workflow: Across the 500 to 850 repertoires, a later analysis counted some 81 million unique TCR beta chains, 8.5 million to 12 million of which were shared by at least two donors. Raw reads were error-corrected and collapsed into unique sequences by a nearest-neighbor algorithm in which closely related sequences were merged to remove PCR and sequencing errors. CDR3 sequences were aligned to IMGT reference sequences to assign V, D and J gene segments. For a sequence to be retained, at least a six-nucleotide match to both a V gene segment and a J gene segment was required. A rearrangement was called productive if the CDR3 had no stop codons and remained in frame with V and J, and every other rearrangement was called non-productive. CDR3 was defined by IMGT convention, running from the second conserved V-encoded cysteine to the conserved J-encoded phenylalanine. In an earlier analysis of around 570 of the donors, sequences lacking an unambiguous match to a single V gene segment were excluded. An earlier analysis of 550 to 650 of the donors classified V segments as functional when productive rearrangements were above 56.7% and as segregating when the standard deviation between donors was above 5%. A statistical classification framework was developed to diagnose cytomegalovirus status using the catalog of TCR beta chain sequences. In a later analysis, TCR nucleotide sequences were compared against IMGT/GENE-DB human TR gene sequences so that V and J genes could be assigned. In a later analysis, CDR3 sequences and most-parsimonious VDJ recombination scenarios were assigned using the TCRdist pipeline. In a later analysis, each TCR beta chain was defined by its CDR3 amino acid sequence together with its V-gene family, and reads without a unique V-gene family were excluded. To address suspected cross-contamination and a sequencing artifact, a later analysis removed around 600 highly shared, low-generation-probability nucleotide sequences. In a later analysis, a clonal expansion index was calculated for each public chain from normalized within-repertoire ranks of inferred template counts. Generation probabilities in a later analysis came from a VDJ recombination model fitted to out-of-frame rearrangements, and those results were checked against IGoR. Hypergeometric tests were used in a later analysis to score TCR-TCR, TCR-HLA and TCR-CMV co-occurrence, with a repertoire-size bias correction applied to the TCR pairs. To estimate false discovery rates, a later analysis permuted the HLA or CMV assignments 20 times. In a later analysis, co-occurring TCRs were grouped with DBSCAN, and TCRdist sequence similarity was added when clustering was performed within HLA-allele-positive subsets. Co-occurrence clustering excluded repertoires with fewer than 30,000 or more than 120,000 public chains, plus five with anomalous nucleotide sharing. Held by TCRdb, this immuneACCESS table contains in-frame sequences only and omits some clones. Under half of the omission traces to an unresolved V gene where checked; the cause of the rest is unknown. That table gives V, J and clone size, and the DNA gave D and trimming. This sample has 150,000 to 200,000 clones in its table, and about 79% of those were observed once. Of the sample, nearly 6.5% is held by the ten largest clones.

This clone was seen a handful of times. Its recognized antigen is unknown. No base quality information exists; no much larger clone differs at one position. Results the study describes overall, beyond this receptor: Assigning TCR associations to individual alleles was difficult when HLA alleles, especially DR and DQ, strongly co-occurred. In a later analysis, about 17,000 TCR beta sequences were associated with specific HLA alleles at a false discovery rate of 0.05. Several of the top co-occurrence clusters appeared to be linked to parvovirus B19, influenza, CMV and Epstein-Barr virus, according to a later analysis. In this cohort, only TCR beta chains were sequenced, and detectable features were limited by the absence of alpha or paired-chain data. Linkage disequilibrium might explain the correlated functional status among segregating V segments, but an unknown experimental factor could not be ruled out. A further reported finding was that TCR beta sequences accurately predicted the HLA-A and HLA-B alleles for most subjects in the first cohort. A later genetic analysis associated a missense DCLRE1C variant with V-gene and J-gene trimming of TCR beta chains, and an independent cohort replicated the association. Compared with equally common non-associated chains, HLA-associated TCR beta chains in a later analysis were more clonally expanded and had lower generation probabilities. While some public TCRs were present in many individuals, most TCR sequences turned up only very rarely across donors. The classifier was reported to diagnose cytomegalovirus status with high specificity and sensitivity in both the original and validation cohorts. According to a later analysis, TCR association rates differed among HLA loci, with DRB1 alleles showing the most associated TCRs and HLA-C alleles showing the fewest. Some 16 rarely observed V segments, including chromosome 9 orphons, were excluded from the earlier analysis of approximately 600 of the donors because counts were too low. In a later genetic analysis, fewer N-insertions in productive TCRs were reported among donors in an Asian-associated ancestry cluster than the approximately 670-donor mean. Immune exposure information for the cohort was limited to CMV serostatus. Most CMV-associated TCR beta chains appeared to be HLA-restricted in a later analysis, and the HLA associations seemed to be driven largely by CMV exposure. A cluster of highly shared sequence variants was judged likely to be a technical artifact of the sequencing pipeline. It was suggested by the authors that the approach could potentially be generalized to other disease states and immunological phenotypes. An earlier analysis of approximately 540 of the donors showed that most TCR beta V segments appeared in productive rearrangements either about 90% or about 30% of the time, which broadly matched IMGT annotations. In vitro tests confirmed that a few of the cytomegalovirus-associated TCR beta chains recognize cytomegalovirus antigens. Roughly uniform sequencing depth across donors was assumed in presence/absence analyses, although this assumption may not hold. Because some donors lacked HLA typing at each locus, the association tests relied only on the typed subset. Some IMGT-functional V segments, including TRBV6-2 and TRBV6-3, could not be distinguished by the 87-base-pair reads and were therefore excluded. The study listed 170 or so TCR beta chains as associated with cytomegalovirus.

The CDR3 has 12 amino acids, counting the end cysteine and phenylalanine. Here the CDR3 DNA is all that survives: 36 bases in frame from base 1. Here V drops 7 bases and J drops 8 bases, and the junction holds 6 bases not matched to any gene. For CDR1 and CDR2, the germline V gene lists SGDLS and YYNGEE. Material: PBMCs. This TCR derives from a man over 45 in good health and CMV-seropositive. Rearrangement joined TRBV9 to TRBJ2-1; 7 of the junction bases match TRBD2. CDR3 reads: CASGRAGDEQFF. The DNA reads as follows: TGTGCCAGCGGGAGGGCCGGGGATGAGCAGTTCTTC.